Listed below are T cell receptor beta chains from one sample, sequenced in a study of control samples from healthy donors and cancer patients. Clones were sequenced by immunoSEQ multiplex PCR, and TCRdb holds only the in-frame ones, with some missing. Here the sample spans 40,000 to 60,000 clones, approximately 86% being singletons. The sample comprised PBMCs. The source of these receptors is a man aged 55 to 70 with head and neck cancer. CDR3s include the opening cysteine and the closing phenylalanine or tryptophan. D genes are given only for firm matches. Not all rows give a size; the values are once, few, many and, for expanded clones, a class.

D: -; size: -; V: TRBV25-1; J: TRBJ2-2; CDR3: CASSELKGTGELFF; DNA: TGTGCCAGCAGTGAATTAAAGGGAACCGGGGAGCTGTTTTTT
D: -; size: -; V: TRBV29-1; J: TRBJ2-3; CDR3: CSVEESRLGDTQYF; DNA: TGCAGCGTTGAAGAATCCCGGCTCGGAGATACGCAGTATTTT
D: -; size: once; V: TRBV5-1; J: TRBJ2-5; CDR3: CASSWGAANQETQYF; DNA: TGCGCCAGCAGCTGGGGGGCAGCGAACCAAGAGACCCAGTACTTC
D: TRBD1; size: -; V: TRBV14; J: TRBJ2-2; CDR3: CASSPGTGKANTGELFF; DNA: TGTGCCAGCAGCCCCGGGACAGGCAAAGCGAACACCGGGGAGCTGTTTTTT
D: TRBD2; size: -; V: TRBV29-1; J: TRBJ2-3; CDR3: CSVGGSSGGSTDTQYF; DNA: TGCAGCGTTGGGGGCTCTAGCGGAGGTAGCACAGATACGCAGTATTTT
D: TRBD2; size: -; V: TRBV7-6; J: TRBJ2-3; CDR3: CASSSRLAGETDTQYF; DNA: TGTGCCAGCAGCTCCCGACTAGCGGGGGAGACAGATACGCAGTATTTT
D: -; size: -; V: TRBV19; J: TRBJ2-5; CDR3: CASRSTAQETQYF; DNA: TGTGCCAGTAGATCCACAGCTCAAGAGACCCAGTACTTC
D: -; size: -; V: TRBV10-3; J: TRBJ2-1; CDR3: CAISQGSNEQFF; DNA: TGTGCCATCAGCCAGGGAAGCAATGAGCAGTTCTTC
D: TRBD2; size: once; V: TRBV11-2; J: TRBJ2-7; CDR3: CASSPRTSSVYEQYF; DNA: TGTGCCAGCAGCCCGCGGACTAGCTCCGTCTACGAGCAGTACTTC
D: -; size: -; V: TRBV7-2; J: TRBJ2-3; CDR3: CASSLGEDTQYF; DNA: TGTGCCAGCAGCTTAGGTGAAGATACGCAGTATTTT
D: TRBD1; size: -; V: TRBV15; J: TRBJ1-2; CDR3: CATSPRQGNYYGYTF; DNA: TGTGCCACCAGCCCCCGACAGGGGAACTACTATGGCTACACCTTC
D: -; size: -; V: TRBV5-1; J: TRBJ2-3; CDR3: CASSLATESTDTQYF; DNA: TGCGCCAGCAGCTTGGCGACAGAAAGCACAGATACGCAGTATTTT
D: -; size: few; V: TRBV7-8; J: TRBJ2-7; CDR3: CASSLGTDRFLREGPRQYF; DNA: TGTGCCAGCAGCTTAGGGACAGACAGATTCCTACGAGAGGGTCCGAGGCAGTACTTC
D: -; size: once; V: TRBV30; J: TRBJ1-1; CDR3: CAWSEQVEAFF; DNA: TGTGCCTGGAGTGAGCAGGTCGAAGCTTTCTTT
D: -; size: once; V: TRBV28; J: TRBJ2-6; CDR3: CASRFSGGSGANVLTF; DNA: TGTGCCAGCAGATTTTCCGGGGGATCTGGGGCCAACGTCCTGACTTTC
D: TRBD1; size: few; V: TRBV7-2; J: TRBJ2-1; CDR3: CASSTVTGTGKQFF; DNA: TGTGCCAGCAGCACCGTCACCGGGACAGGGAAGCAGTTCTTC
D: TRBD1; size: -; V: TRBV11-3; J: TRBJ1-2; CDR3: CASSLERQGDYGYTF; DNA: TGTGCCAGCAGCTTAGAGAGGCAGGGGGACTATGGCTACACCTTC
D: TRBD2; size: -; V: TRBV29-1; J: TRBJ2-2; CDR3: CSVGGGRGTGELFF; DNA: TGCAGCGTTGGCGGGGGGCGAGGCACCGGGGAGCTGTTTTTT
D: TRBD2; size: -; V: TRBV10-3; J: TRBJ2-7; CDR3: CAIRRTSASSYEQYF; DNA: TGTGCCATCAGGAGAACTAGCGCCTCGTCCTACGAGCAGTACTTC
D: -; size: -; V: TRBV6-6; J: TRBJ1-5; CDR3: CASSPVNQPQHF; DNA: TGTGCCAGCAGTCCGGTGAATCAGCCCCAGCATTTT
D: -; size: -; V: TRBV5-1; J: TRBJ1-4; CDR3: CASSIDPKEGLFF; DNA: TGCGCCAGCAGCATAGATCCTAAGGAAGGTCTGTTTTTT
D: -; size: once; V: TRBV3-1/TRBV3-2; J: TRBJ2-5; CDR3: CASSQVGQSKETQYF; DNA: TGTGCCAGCAGCCAAGTTGGACAGAGTAAAGAGACCCAGTACTTC
D: -; size: once; V: TRBV4-2; J: TRBJ2-2; CDR3: CASSHSVRGYTGELFF; DNA: TGTGCCAGCAGCCACAGTGTCAGGGGATACACCGGGGAGCTGTTTTTT
D: -; size: -; V: TRBV18; J: TRBJ1-3; CDR3: CASSPTLGRDAGNTIYF; DNA: TGTGCCAGCTCACCAACCCTAGGGCGGGACGCTGGAAACACCATATATTTT
D: -; size: -; V: TRBV6-2/TRBV6-3; J: TRBJ2-3; CDR3: CASSTGMRNTQYF; DNA: TGTGCCAGCAGCACCGGTATGCGAAATACGCAGTATTTT
D: TRBD2; size: -; V: TRBV3-1/TRBV3-2; J: TRBJ2-3; CDR3: CASSQGHAGVDTQYF; DNA: TGTGCCAGCAGCCAGGGTCACGCGGGAGTGGATACGCAGTATTTT
D: -; size: few; V: TRBV2; J: TRBJ2-1; CDR3: CASSEGLEQFF; DNA: TGTGCCAGCAGTGAAGGGCTTGAGCAGTTCTTC
D: TRBD2; size: -; V: TRBV28; J: TRBJ2-1; CDR3: CASSFSGRAKLEQFF; DNA: TGTGCCAGCAGTTTCAGCGGGAGGGCCAAGTTGGAGCAGTTCTTC
D: TRBD1; size: -; V: TRBV11-3; J: TRBJ1-1; CDR3: CASSLRTGGDEAFF; DNA: TGTGCCAGCAGCCTCCGGACAGGGGGCGACGAAGCTTTCTTT
D: -; size: -; V: TRBV7-8; J: TRBJ2-5; CDR3: CASSPTGTKETQYF; DNA: TGTGCCAGCAGTCCGACAGGGACTAAAGAGACCCAGTACTTC
D: -; size: few; V: TRBV4-2; J: TRBJ1-2; CDR3: CASSQDQAINGYTF; DNA: TGTGCCAGCAGCCAAGACCAGGCTATTAATGGCTACACCTTC
D: TRBD2; size: -; V: TRBV7-9; J: TRBJ2-1; CDR3: CASSLTQAGAYNEQFF; DNA: TGTGCCAGCAGCTTAACTCAAGCGGGGGCCTACAATGAGCAGTTCTTC
D: TRBD1; size: few; V: TRBV2; J: TRBJ2-7; CDR3: CASSADRVEVSYEQYF; DNA: TGTGCCAGCAGTGCAGACAGGGTCGAGGTCTCCTACGAGCAGTACTTC
D: -; size: once; V: TRBV7-2; J: TRBJ1-5; CDR3: CASSETVGSNQPQHF; DNA: TGTGCCAGCAGCGAGACAGTGGGCAGCAATCAGCCCCAGCATTTT
D: -; size: -; V: TRBV7-9; J: TRBJ2-3; CDR3: CASTQQDTQYF; DNA: TGTGCCAGCACCCAGCAAGATACGCAGTATTTT
D: TRBD2; size: -; V: TRBV10-3; J: TRBJ2-3; CDR3: CAISEVSGTRDTQYF; DNA: TGTGCCATCAGTGAGGTTAGCGGGACTCGAGATACGCAGTATTTT
D: TRBD1; size: -; V: TRBV5-4; J: TRBJ1-1; CDR3: CASSQQGENTEAFF; DNA: TGTGCCAGCAGTCAACAGGGGGAGAACACTGAAGCTTTCTTT
D: -; size: -; V: TRBV28; J: TRBJ1-6; CDR3: CASSPDGKGSPLHF; DNA: TGTGCCAGCAGTCCCGACGGAAAGGGTTCACCCCTCCACTTT
D: -; size: -; V: TRBV5-6; J: TRBJ1-2; CDR3: CASRSTGHKTSYGYTF; DNA: TGTGCCAGCAGATCTACGGGACATAAGACCTCTTATGGCTACACCTTC
D: TRBD2; size: -; V: TRBV6-2/TRBV6-3; J: TRBJ2-5; CDR3: CASSYRLAGETQYF; DNA: TGTGCCAGCAGTTACCGACTAGCGGGAGAGACCCAGTACTTC
D: -; size: -; V: TRBV18; J: TRBJ2-7; CDR3: CASSPPGAGDFSYEQYF; DNA: TGTGCCAGCTCACCACCGGGGGCAGGGGACTTCTCCTACGAGCAGTACTTC
D: -; size: -; V: TRBV7-6; J: TRBJ2-7; CDR3: CASATSAAVGFLEQYF; DNA: TGTGCCAGCGCAACCTCCGCGGCGGTAGGGTTCCTCGAGCAGTACTTC
D: -; size: once; V: TRBV19; J: TRBJ1-5; CDR3: CASSILIYSNQPQHF; DNA: TGTGCCAGTAGTATCCTAATTTATAGCAATCAGCCCCAGCATTTT
D: TRBD1; size: -; V: TRBV5-5; J: TRBJ2-2; CDR3: CASSLDRGLNTGELFF; DNA: TGTGCCAGCAGCCTAGACAGGGGCCTGAACACCGGGGAGCTGTTTTTT
D: -; size: few; V: TRBV11-2; J: TRBJ2-7; CDR3: CASSLSPSFYEQYF; DNA: TGTGCCAGCAGCTTATCCCCTTCCTTTTACGAGCAGTACTTC
D: -; size: -; V: TRBV7-3; J: TRBJ2-7; CDR3: CASSLSTGRVYEQYF; DNA: TGTGCCAGCAGCTTAAGTACAGGGCGGGTATACGAGCAGTACTTC
D: TRBD1; size: -; V: TRBV6-5; J: TRBJ1-2; CDR3: CASSSLDRGNYGYTF; DNA: TGTGCCAGCAGTTCACTAGACAGGGGTAACTATGGCTACACCTTC
D: -; size: -; V: TRBV9; J: TRBJ2-3; CDR3: CASSTGSETDTQYF; DNA: TGTGCCAGCAGCACCGGGAGCGAGACAGATACGCAGTATTTT
D: -; size: large; V: TRBV12-3/TRBV12-4; J: TRBJ1-5; CDR3: CASSLRVNQPQHF; DNA: TGTGCCAGCAGTTTAAGGGTAAATCAGCCCCAGCATTTT
D: -; size: once; V: TRBV28; J: TRBJ1-1; CDR3: CASSSLISIGTEAFF; DNA: TGTGCCAGCAGTTCGCTTATTTCGATCGGCACTGAAGCTTTCTTT
D: TRBD2; size: -; V: TRBV6-2/TRBV6-3; J: TRBJ2-3; CDR3: CASSTPSGGAGKDTQYF; DNA: TGTGCCAGCAGTACCCCTAGCGGGGGGGCCGGGAAAGATACGCAGTATTTT
D: -; size: -; V: TRBV5-1; J: TRBJ1-1; CDR3: CASSEQGVVTEAFF; DNA: TGCGCCAGCAGCGAACAGGGAGTTGTCACTGAAGCTTTCTTT
D: -; size: -; V: TRBV2; J: TRBJ2-2; CDR3: CASSERQRELFF; DNA: TGTGCCAGCAGTGAGAGACAGAGGGAGCTGTTTTTT
D: TRBD2; size: -; V: TRBV10-3; J: TRBJ2-1; CDR3: CAISEASGFNEQFF; DNA: TGTGCCATCAGTGAGGCTAGCGGGTTCAATGAGCAGTTCTTC